The 22 T cell receptor beta chains listed next were all sequenced from one sample in a study of cytomegalovirus exposure and HLA in healthy donors. Vbeta (60) and Jbeta (13) primers were used in the PCR. Sequencing used immunoSEQ multiplex PCR; TCRdb keeps in-frame clones, though not all of them. Here the sample table reports tens of thousands of clones. Sequenced sample: PBMCs. The receptors here all came from a man younger than 40 in good health and CMV-seronegative.

The chain combines TRBV7-9 with TRBJ2-3; TRBD2 matches 7 bases. Per germline, CDR1 SEHNR and CDR2 FQNEAQ (reference sequence). The CDR3 has 14 amino acids. Germline trimming cut 5 bases from V and 1 base from J; bases unmatched to any gene: 3. DNA of the CDR3: TGTGCCAGCAGCCCCCTAGCGGGCACAGATACGCAGTATTTT. It specifies CASSPLAGTDTQYF.

In DNA, the CDR3 is TGCAGCGCTATTACCACAGGTAATAGCAATCAGCCCCAGCATTTT. Protein sequence: CSAITTGNSNQPQHF. The chain links TRBV29-1 to TRBJ1-5; a weak D match, TRBD1 (5 bases). This CDR3 spans 15 amino acids. The ends were cut back, 7 bases at V and 0 bases at J, with 16 bases in the middle. Germline lookup yields CDR1 SQVTM and CDR2 ANQGSEA.

The J gene is TRBJ2-7, the V gene TRBV13, with D maybe TRBD1 (7 bases). V shed 1 base and J shed 4 bases, with 8 bases lying between them. Germline loops: CDR1 PRHDT, CDR2 FYEKMQ (reference sequence). This CDR3 contains 13 residues. DNA of the CDR3: TGTGCCAGCAGCTTAGCAGGGGGGTACGAGCAGTACTTC. As protein: CASSLAGGYEQYF.

This rearrangement joins TRBV29-1 to TRBJ2-3, with 9 bases fitting TRBD2. The germline CDR1 and CDR2 sequences are SQVTM and ANQGSEA. The J segment lost 4 bases and the V segment lost 7 bases, leaving 21 bases of the junction unmatched. The CDR3 loop spans 18 amino acids. The CDR3 DNA sequence: TGCAGCGCCCGGGGTAGCGGGAGACCCCAAACCTCTCCAGATACGCAGTATTTT. Its translation is CSARGSGRPQTSPDTQYF.

This chain connects TRBV18 to TRBJ1-4; D is possibly TRBD1 (5 bases). Per the germline V gene, CDR1 is KGHSH and CDR2 is LQKENI. This CDR3 comprises 15 residues. Trimming shortened V by 6 bases and J by 7 bases, and 18 bases separated the two germline ends. The CDR3 region is CASSRNPPGPEKLFF. In DNA, the CDR3 is TGTGCCAGCTCTCGGAACCCCCCAGGGCCTGAAAAACTGTTTTTT. The whole variable domain, filled in from reference TRBV18 and TRBJ1-4, reads NAGVMQNPRHLVRRRGQEARLRCSPMKGHSHVYWYRQLPEEGLKFMVYLQKENIIDESGMPKERFSAEFPKEGPSILRIQQVVRGDSAAYFCASSRNPPGPEKLFFGSGTQLSVL.

The gene calls are TRBV6-5 and TRBJ1-1; maybe TRBD1 (6 bases). Germline V lookup: CDR1 MNHEY, CDR2 SVGAGI. The V gene lost 6 bases and the J gene lost 6 bases, with 14 bases spanning the gap. The CDR3 extends over 13 amino acids. CDR3 DNA: TGTGCCAGCAGGCAGGGGTTCTTCTCTGAAGCTTTCTTT. Amino acids: CASRQGFFSEAFF.

The chain combines TRBV19 with TRBJ1-1, with D hard to call. Trimming stripped 6 bases from V and 4 bases from J, with 12 bases between. The CDR3 is made up of 13 amino acids. CDR1 is LNHDA, CDR2 SQIVND, per germline (reference sequence). The chain's CDR3 is CASSISPGTEAFF. The CDR3 nucleotides are TGTGCCAGTAGCATTTCCCCAGGCACTGAAGCTTTCTTT. Looking up the rest from reference TRBV19 and TRBJ1-1 gives the full variable domain: DGGITQSPKYLFRKEGQNVTLSCEQNLNHDAMYWYRQDPGQGLRLIYYSQIVNDFQKGDIAEGYSVSREKKESFPLTVTSAQKNPTAFYLCASSISPGTEAFFGQGTRLTVV.

The gene calls are TRBV6-4 and TRBJ2-1; 13 nucleotides line up with TRBD2. Looked up from germline, CDR1 is MRHNA and CDR2 is SNTAGT. This CDR3 has 15 amino acids. V was clipped by 6 bases and J by 8 bases; unmatched bases: 7. CDR3 region: CASSPTSGRVDEQFF. Here the CDR3 DNA reads TGTGCCAGCAGCCCAACTAGCGGGAGGGTCGATGAGCAGTTCTTC.

With respect to this clone: An end of the junction does not agree with germline; a read error may underlie this. The gene calls are TRBV4-2 and TRBJ1-1, with TRBD1 matching 7 bases. The germline CDR1 and CDR2 sequences are LGHNA and YNFKEQ. This CDR3 has 16 amino acids. The DNA of the CDR3 is TGTGCCAGCAGCCAAGTGCCGGCAGGGGGGTACACTGAAGATTTCTTT. Residues: CASSQVPAGGYTEDFF.

The chain joins TRBV9 to TRBJ1-2; TRBD1 matches 10 bases. CDR3 length equals 18 residues. Trimming at V came to 0 bases and at J to 2 bases, leaving 10 bases not matched to a gene. Germline V CDR1 and CDR2: SGDLS, YYNGEE. DNA for the CDR3: TGTGCCAGCAGCGTAGCTGGGGACAGGGGTACCGGCAACTATGGCTACACCTTC. Translation: CASSVAGDRGTGNYGYTF.

The chain recombines TRBV18 with TRBJ1-4, with D maybe TRBD1 (6 bases). This CDR3 region has 15 residues. V was trimmed by 6 bases and J by 1 base, leaving 12 bases between them. CDR1 KGHSH and CDR2 LQKENI come from the germline V gene. CDR3 in DNA: TGTGCCAGCTCGCTTGACAGGTTAACTAATGAAAAACTGTTTTTT. Its translation: CASSLDRLTNEKLFF.

The genes are TRBV19 and TRBJ2-2; a possible D gene is TRBD1 (6 bases). Germline V gene data show CDR1 as LNHDA and CDR2 as SQIVND (reference sequence). The V gene lost 4 bases and the J gene lost 3 bases, with 9 bases spanning the gap. The CDR3 length is 14 residues. The CDR3 here is CASSRQEYTGELFF. DNA for the CDR3: TGTGCCAGTAGTAGACAGGAGTACACCGGGGAGCTGTTTTTT.

This chain connects TRBV30 to TRBJ1-2; 10 nucleotides align to TRBD1. The CDR3 has 13 residues. V shed 5 bases, J shed 7 bases, and the junction held 7 bases outside the gene matches. The germline V gene has CDR1 GTSNPN and CDR2 SVGIG (reference sequence). Written as DNA, the CDR3 is TGTGCCTGGGGACAGGGGGGTGGGTTTGGCTACACCTTC. Protein: CAWGQGGGFGYTF.

This chain links TRBV28 with TRBJ1-1; D gene unclear. The V end lost 1 base, the J end lost 0 bases, and 3 bases lay between the germline ends. This CDR3 has 13 residues. Looked up from germline, CDR1 is MDHEN and CDR2 is SYDVKM. The CDR3 region is CASSLSVNTEAFF. CDR3 coding DNA: TGTGCCAGCAGTTTATCGGTGAACACTGAAGCTTTCTTT. The complete variable domain, with remaining parts taken from reference TRBV28 and TRBJ1-1, reads DVKVTQSSRYLVKRTGEKVFLECVQDMDHENMFWYRQDPGLGLRLIYFSYDVKMKEKGDIPEGYSVSREKKERFSLILESASTNQTSMYLCASSLSVNTEAFFGQGTRLTVV.

The rearrangement uses TRBV27 and TRBJ1-5; D might be TRBD1 (5 bases). With 2 bases removed from V and 4 bases from J, the gap between germline ends came to 12 bases. The germline CDR1 and CDR2 sequences are MNHEY and SMNVEV (reference sequence). This CDR3 comprises 15 residues. The chain's CDR3 is CASSLEAQGNQPQHF. The CDR3 DNA reads TGTGCCAGCAGTTTAGAGGCGCAGGGTAATCAGCCCCAGCATTTT.

The genes are TRBV4-2 and TRBJ2-3; tentative D call: TRBD1 (6 bases). V was cut by 1 base and J by 4 bases, with 9 bases left in between. The CDR3 is 14 amino acids. Per the germline V gene, CDR1 is LGHNA and CDR2 is YNFKEQ. The CDR3 spells CASSQAGVADTQYF. In DNA form, the CDR3 reads TGTGCCAGCAGCCAAGCAGGGGTAGCAGATACGCAGTATTTT.

The chain carries TRBV6-5 and TRBJ2-7; 7 bases are shared with TRBD1. The junction had 13 bases not matched to a gene; V was cut back by 7 bases and J by 4 bases. Germline values: CDR1 MNHEY, CDR2 SVGAGI. The CDR3 contains 15 residues. Here the CDR3 DNA reads TGTGCCAGCAATCCCGCCGGGACAGCCCATTACGAGCAGTACTTC. Translated: CASNPAGTAHYEQYF.

This sequence joins TRBV2 and TRBJ2-2; 10 nucleotides line up with TRBD2. CDR3 length equals 17 residues. V lost 6 bases to trimming and J lost 3 bases; unmatched junction nucleotides: 10. Per the germline V gene, CDR1 is SNHLY and CDR2 is FYNNEI. For the CDR3, the DNA is TGTGCCAGCAGCAAGACCAGCGGGAGGGAGGACACCGGGGAGCTGTTTTTT. Translated, it gives CASSKTSGREDTGELFF.

CDR3 amino acids: CASSPLDRGLSYEQYF. CDR3 bases: TGTGCCAGCTCACCACTAGACAGGGGTTTGTCCTACGAGCAGTACTTC. The V and J genes are TRBV18 and TRBJ2-7, with 8 bases matching TRBD1. J gave up 1 base and V 1 base, and 6 bases lay outside the gene matches. The germline V gene encodes CDR1 KGHSH and CDR2 LQKENI. The CDR3 has 16 amino acids.

This chain joins TRBV19 and TRBJ1-1; 11 bases agree with TRBD1. J gave up 5 bases and V 9 bases, and 5 bases lay outside the gene matches. In germline, CDR1 is LNHDA, CDR2 SQIVND (reference sequence). The CDR3 loop spans 13 amino acids. This CDR3 reads CASRTGGRTEAFF. As DNA, the CDR3 is TGTGCCAGCCGGACAGGGGGCAGAACTGAAGCTTTCTTT.

The genes are TRBV6-6 and TRBJ1-3; 9 nucleotides agree with TRBD1. This CDR3 spans 13 amino acids. With V trimmed by 6 bases and J by 8 bases, 5 bases remained unmatched. Germline V gene data show CDR1 as MNHNY and CDR2 as SVGAGI (reference sequence). The CDR3 sequence: CASRWDRDDTIYF. The CDR3 DNA is TGTGCCAGCAGATGGGACAGGGACGACACCATATATTTT.

The chain recombines TRBV14 with TRBJ2-5; no definite D call. The CDR3 totals 13 residues. Germline V gives CDR1 SGHDN, CDR2 FVKESK. V shed 1 base and J shed 1 base, with 4 bases lying between them. CDR3 in amino acids: CASSQGGQETQYF. The CDR3 region has the DNA TGTGCCAGCAGCCAAGGCGGCCAAGAGACCCAGTACTTC.